The 12 T cell receptor beta chains below come from one sample, sequenced in a study of monozygotic twins with cystic fibrosis. Assay: immunoSEQ multiplex PCR; the TCRdb copy retains only in-frame clones and omits some. This table has around 34,000 clones, roughly 90% appearing once. Sequences were obtained from blood. Receptors were obtained from a girl aged 2 to 9 with cystic fibrosis.

This clone was recorded a few times. This chain uses TRBV7-3 with TRBJ1-5; the D is unclear. This CDR3 comprises 13 residues. V was pared by 2 bases and J by 7 bases, with 9 bases between. Germline CDR1 is SGHTA and CDR2 is FQGTGA. The CDR3 sequence is CASSLGVLQPQHF. The DNA of the CDR3 is TGTGCCAGCAGCTTAGGGGTTCTGCAGCCCCAGCATTTT.

V gene TRBV7-6 combines with J gene TRBJ1-3; the D is unclear. The CDR3 runs to 15 residues. V was shortened by 5 bases and J by 3 bases, with 14 bases between the two germline ends. Germline lookup yields CDR1 SGHVS and CDR2 FNYEAQ. CDR3 amino acids: CASSPPKSHGNTIYF. Here the CDR3 DNA reads TGTGCCAGCAGCCCCCCGAAATCCCATGGAAACACCATATATTTT.

V is TRBV2 and J is TRBJ2-2; possible D gene TRBD1, 5 bases. This CDR3 is built from 16 residues. Germline loops: CDR1 SNHLY, CDR2 FYNNEI. The ends were cut back, 5 bases at V and 4 bases at J, with 17 bases in the middle. The CDR3 reads CASSLTPSRGTGELFF. As DNA, the CDR3 is TGTGCCAGCAGTCTTACTCCTAGTAGGGGCACCGGGGAGCTGTTTTTT.

The rearrangement joins TRBV28 to TRBJ1-5; a weak D match, TRBD1 (6 bases). The V end was cut by 6 bases, the J end by 7 bases, with 13 bases between. The germline V gene encodes CDR1 MDHEN and CDR2 SYDVKM. There are 13 residues in the CDR3. CDR3 protein: CASSLGGAQPQHF. In DNA form, the CDR3 reads TGTGCCAGCAGCTTGGGGGGGGCCCAGCCCCAGCATTTT.

V and J are TRBV28 and TRBJ1-1; the D is unclear. Deletions cut 3 bases from V and 8 bases from J, with 10 bases between. CDR3 size: 12 residues. Germline CDR1 MDHEN, CDR2 SYDVKM. The CDR3 region has the DNA TGTGCCAGCAGTTTTATCGCCCGGGAAGCTTTCTTT. This gives the protein CASSFIAREAFF.

The chain carries TRBV5-6 and TRBJ2-2; unclear D gene. V gave up 4 bases and J gave up 2 bases, with 6 bases separating them. Germline V CDR1 and CDR2: SGHDT, YYEEEE. This CDR3 contains 13 residues. The CDR3 loop is CASSHRNTGELFF. CDR3 nucleotide sequence: TGTGCCAGCAGCCATAGAAACACCGGGGAGCTGTTTTTT.

This sequence joins TRBV28 and TRBJ1-1; a weak D match, TRBD1 (6 bases). This CDR3 spans 19 amino acids. V dropped 4 bases and J dropped 3 bases, with 27 bases sitting between them. CDR1 and CDR2 (germline): MDHEN, SYDVKM. In nucleotides, the CDR3 is TGTGCCAGCAGTTCAGGTCGGGGGGGCGACTTCGTTCGGGACACTGAAGCTTTCTTT. Amino acids: CASSSGRGGDFVRDTEAFF.

The rearrangement joins TRBV7-7 to TRBJ2-1; no firm D call. The CDR3 has 14 residues. CDR1 and CDR2 (germline): SSHAT, FNYEAQ (reference sequence). Trimming took 1 base from V and 8 from J, leaving 12 bases between them. The DNA for the CDR3 is TGTGCCAGCAGCTTAGGTGTAGGAAACGATGAGCAGTTCTTC. Its translation: CASSLGVGNDEQFF.

V is TRBV7-2 and J is TRBJ2-7; D not certain. Germline V gives CDR1 SGHTA, CDR2 FQGNSA. The CDR3 runs to 12 residues. The V end was cut by 1 base, the J end by 6 bases, with 7 bases between. CDR3 amino acids: CASSLVNLEQYF. The CDR3 coding sequence is TGTGCCAGCAGCTTAGTGAATCTCGAGCAGTACTTC.

The chain has TRBV5-1 and TRBJ1-1; D remains unclear. V gave up 4 bases and J gave up 2 bases, with 9 bases separating them. Germline-derived CDR1 and CDR2 are SGHRS and YFSETQ. This CDR3 has 13 amino acids. As DNA, the CDR3 is TGCGCCAGCAGCGCGACATCAAACACTGAAGCTTTCTTT. Translation gives CASSATSNTEAFF.

This clone was seen once. The genes are TRBV13 and TRBJ2-1, with 7 bases matching TRBD2. Per the germline V gene, CDR1 is PRHDT and CDR2 is FYEKMQ (reference sequence). The V gene end was trimmed by 2 bases and the J gene end by 8 bases; junction bases not matched to a gene: 18. This CDR3 has 18 residues. CDR3 loop: CASSLSGNVQIGRDEQFF. The CDR3 DNA sequence: TGTGCCAGCAGCTTATCGGGGAACGTTCAAATAGGGAGGGATGAGCAGTTCTTC.

J is TRBJ2-1 and V is TRBV6-5, with TRBD2 matching 11 bases. The CDR3 has 15 residues. Germline V gene lookup returns CDR1 MNHEY and CDR2 SVGAGI. The V segment lost 4 bases and the J segment 3 bases; nucleotides outside the gene matches: 2. CDR3 region: CASSSLAGGYNEQFF. Here the CDR3 DNA reads TGTGCCAGCAGTTCTCTAGCGGGAGGCTACAATGAGCAGTTCTTC.